Reported below is one T cell receptor (beta chain). Its antigen is unknown. These data originate in a study of response to subunit inactivated influenza vaccine. Study results and caveats: It was the authors' suggestion that each seasonal influenza vaccination recruits few new T cells.

The germline V gene has CDR1 SGHTA and CDR2 FQGNSA. This CDR3 has 13 amino acids. Trimming cost V 7 bases and J 8 bases; bases outside gene matches: 8. TCRdb reanalysed the RT-PCR reads using MiXCR and keeps one entry per CDR3 protein. The sample shows approximately 520,000 distinct CDR3 sequences, 16% of them seen only once. The genes are TRBV7-2 and TRBJ2-1; 7 bases align to TRBD2. This receptor was identified in a man aged 45 to 75 who received an inactivated influenza vaccine. Source: CD4+ T cells sorted from PBMCs, taken around 25 months after vaccination. CDR3 nucleotide sequence: TGTGCCAGCACGGCGGGAGAATGGGATGAGCAGTTCTTC. Residues: CASTAGEWDEQFF.